Listed here is a single T cell receptor beta chain. Its antigen is not identified. The data derive from a study of T cells in narcolepsy. Regarding the study as a whole: Autoreactive clonotypes reportedly recurred in blood of same and different patients, not controls. Some memory CD4+ repertoires had no autoreactive clone sequences.

This table comes from immunoSEQ multiplex PCR, and its TCRdb copy is limited to in-frame clones, with some not included. The repertoire holds roughly 15,000 clones, with 85% as singletons. V shed 0 bases and J shed 5 bases, with 16 bases lying between them. This CDR3 has 16 amino acids. Germline V gene data show CDR1 as SGHTA and CDR2 as FQGNSA. This TCR was recovered from a human donor in good health. V gene TRBV7-2 combines with J gene TRBJ1-2; D perhaps matches TRBD1 (5 bases). Sequencing used memory (CD45RA-) CD4+ T cells from blood. CDR3 protein: CASSLALGTGVYGYTF. CDR3 nucleotides: TGTGCCAGCAGCTTAGCGCTTGGTACAGGAGTTTATGGCTACACCTTC.